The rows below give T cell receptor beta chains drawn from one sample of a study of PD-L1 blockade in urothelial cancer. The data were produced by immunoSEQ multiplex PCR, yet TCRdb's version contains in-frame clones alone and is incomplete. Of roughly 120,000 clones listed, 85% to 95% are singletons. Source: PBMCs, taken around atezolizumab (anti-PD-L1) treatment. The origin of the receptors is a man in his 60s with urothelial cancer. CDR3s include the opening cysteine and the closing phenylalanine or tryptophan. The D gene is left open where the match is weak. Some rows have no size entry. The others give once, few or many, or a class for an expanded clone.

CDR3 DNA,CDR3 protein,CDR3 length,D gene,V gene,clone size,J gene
TGTGCCAGCAGCTTAGCTCCTATTTCGGGTCTTGGCTATGGCTACACCTTC,CASSLAPISGLGYGYTF,17,-,TRBV7-2,-,TRBJ1-2
TGTGCCAGCAGCCCAACTCCGGGACTAGCGGAAAAAGAGACCCAGTACTTC,CASSPTPGLAEKETQYF,17,TRBD2,TRBV5-6,-,TRBJ2-5
TGTGCCAGCAGCTCCCGGAGGACAGGGGCCGAAAAACTGTTTTTT,CASSSRRTGAEKLFF,15,TRBD1,TRBV7-6,-,TRBJ1-4
TGTGCCAGCAGCCCCCTAGCGGCTTCCACAGATACGCAGTATTTT,CASSPLAASTDTQYF,15,TRBD2,TRBV7-6,-,TRBJ2-3
TGTGCCAGCAGCTACGATGGGACAGGGGATTACGAGCAGTACTTC,CASSYDGTGDYEQYF,15,TRBD1,TRBV7-2,-,TRBJ2-7
TGTGCCAGCAGCCCCCTAGCGGGGGGGTTGGATGAGCAGTTCTTC,CASSPLAGGLDEQFF,15,TRBD2,TRBV4-2,-,TRBJ2-1
TGTGCCTGGAGCCCGGGACAGTTCTATGGCTACACCTTC,CAWSPGQFYGYTF,13,TRBD1,TRBV30,-,TRBJ1-2
TGTGCCAGCAGCTTATACGGGGGATACACCGGGGAGCTGTTTTTT,CASSLYGGYTGELFF,15,-,TRBV7-3,-,TRBJ2-2
TGTGCCAGCAGTTTAGGGGGGGACGAGCAGTACTTC,CASSLGGDEQYF,12,TRBD2,TRBV27,-,TRBJ2-7
TGTGCCAGTAGTGGGACAGGATTTCTTAATGAGCAGTTCTTC,CASSGTGFLNEQFF,14,TRBD1,TRBV19,once,TRBJ2-1
TGCAGCGTCCCACAGGTAATGAACACTGAAGCTTTCTTT,CSVPQVMNTEAFF,13,-,TRBV29-1,once,TRBJ1-1
TGTGCCAGCAGTGTCGGACAGGGGGCTGAAGCTTTCTTT,CASSVGQGAEAFF,13,TRBD1,TRBV28,-,TRBJ1-1
TGTGCCAGCACTCGAACAGGGCACTATGGCTACACCTTC,CASTRTGHYGYTF,13,-,TRBV6-5,-,TRBJ1-2
TGCGCCAGCAGCCCATCCGGGGTTCAAGAGACCCAGTACTTC,CASSPSGVQETQYF,14,-,TRBV4-3,-,TRBJ2-5
TGTGCCAGCAGTGTGGGACAGACTAGTGCTGAAGCTTTCTTT,CASSVGQTSAEAFF,14,TRBD1,TRBV6-1,-,TRBJ1-1